The 17 T cell receptor beta chains in this list originate from one sample, sequenced in a study of CD8+CD57+ T cells in acquired aplastic anemia. Genomic DNA constituted the template upon which TCR beta VDJ and CDR3 profiling was performed. From the reads, TCRdb called clonotypes with MiXCR, one entry per CDR3 protein. This table holds 250,000 to 300,000 distinct CDR3 sequences, 45% to 70% found once. Sequencing input: sorted CD4+, CD8+, or CD8+CD57+ T cells (not recorded which) from PBMCs. The receptors shown here come from a human donor with severe aplastic anemia or a healthy control (not recorded which).

Ten or more counts support this clonotype. The chain has TRBV15 and TRBJ1-5, with D perhaps matching TRBD1 (5 bases). The CDR3 extends over 15 amino acids. CDR1 is LNHNV, CDR2 YYDKDF, per germline (reference sequence). Deletions cut 4 bases from V and 7 bases from J, with 17 bases between. This chain's CDR3 is CATSNLGTPEQPQHF. CDR3 coding DNA: TGTGCCACCAGCAACCTCGGGACTCCGGAGCAGCCCCAGCATTTT.

The chain employs TRBV7-9 and TRBJ2-2, with D unclear. This CDR3 region has 15 residues. CDR1 is SEHNR and CDR2 is FQNEAQ in the germline V gene (reference sequence). The V gene lost 5 bases and the J gene lost 5 bases, with 15 bases spanning the gap. CDR3 DNA sequence: TGTGCCAGCAGCACTATAGGGCCGATAACCGGGGAGCTGTTTTTT. Protein sequence: CASSTIGPITGELFF.

At least ten counts were recorded for this clonotype. This chain uses TRBV7-3 with TRBJ2-7; D might be TRBD1 (5 bases). CDR3 length: 13 amino acids. CDR1 is SGHTA and CDR2 is FQGTGA in the germline V gene. V dropped 5 bases and J dropped 4 bases, with 12 bases sitting between them. This CDR3 is CASSRTQGYEQYF. CDR3 coding DNA: TGTGCCAGCAGCCGGACGCAGGGTTACGAGCAGTACTTC.

The chain combines TRBV19 with TRBJ2-7; 10 bases agree with TRBD1. The CDR3 loop spans 15 amino acids. Germline V gives CDR1 LNHDA, CDR2 SQIVND (reference sequence). V lost 1 base, J lost 7 bases, and 7 bases stayed unmatched. CDR3 sequence: CASSIAWTGGKEQYF. The CDR3, as DNA: TGTGCCAGTAGTATAGCTTGGACAGGGGGAAAAGAGCAGTACTTC.

This clonotype was observed many times. The rearrangement joins TRBV5-6 to TRBJ1-6; 7 nucleotides line up with TRBD1. The CDR3 is made up of 15 amino acids. Germline trimming cut 4 bases from V and 5 bases from J; bases unmatched to any gene: 6. CDR1 is SGHDT and CDR2 is YYEEEE in the germline V gene. In DNA, the CDR3 is TGTGCCAGCAGCCTCTATGGACAGGATAATTCACCCCTCCACTTT. Residues: CASSLYGQDNSPLHF.

This clonotype was seen a handful of times. This sequence may be a read error, since a much larger clone differs from it by one base. Lacking the conserved final phenylalanine or tryptophan, this CDR3 likely reflects a read error. V usage is TRBV4-3 and J usage is TRBJ1-2; 8 bases map to TRBD1. The germline gives CDR1 LGHNA, CDR2 YSLEER. With V trimmed by 0 bases and J by 7 bases, 4 bases remained unmatched. The CDR3 has 14 residues. CDR3: CASSQDFDRGGYTL. The CDR3 DNA sequence: TGCGCCAGCAGCCAAGATTTTGACAGGGGTGGCTACACCCTC.

This clonotype was found many times. V is TRBV12-3 or TRBV12-4 and J is TRBJ2-7; D possibly uses TRBD1 or TRBD2 (6 bases each). V gave up 2 bases and J gave up 5 bases, with 10 bases separating them. The CDR3 length is 13 residues. This CDR3 reads CASSLRGRDEQYF. CDR3 nucleotide sequence: TGTGCCAGCAGTTTACGGGGGCGCGACGAGCAGTACTTC.

V usage is TRBV7-8 and J usage is TRBJ1-1; no clear D. V was shortened by 0 bases and J by 0 bases, with 8 bases between the two germline ends. This CDR3 spans 15 amino acids. Germline V gives CDR1 SGHVS, CDR2 FQNEAQ. The CDR3: CASSLARGMNTEAFF. The CDR3 bases are TGTGCCAGCAGCTTAGCGCGGGGTATGAACACTGAAGCTTTCTTT.

This clonotype has only a few counts. The rearrangement uses TRBV5-1 and TRBJ2-7, with no clear D. The CDR3 consists of 13 residues. V was shortened by 1 base and J by 5 bases, with 10 bases between the two germline ends. Germline V gene sequence: CDR1 SGHRS, CDR2 YFSETQ. The CDR3 nucleotides read TGCGCCAGCAGCTTGCTCCCAAGGGACGAGCAGTACTTC. Translation: CASSLLPRDEQYF. The full variable domain, in which reference TRBV5-1 and TRBJ2-7 provide the parts outside the CDR3, is KAGVTQTPRYLIKTRGQQVTLSCSPISGHRSVSWYQQTPGQGLQFLFEYFSETQRNKGNFPGRFSGRQFSNSRSEMNVSTLELGDSALYLCASSLLPRDEQYFGPGTRLTVT.

This clonotype was counted a few times. J is TRBJ2-2 and V is TRBV24-1; no clear D. The CDR3 loop spans 12 amino acids. CDR1 is KGHDR and CDR2 is SFDVKD in the germline V gene. V was cut by 4 bases and J by 1 base, with 0 bases left in between. CDR3: CATSENTGELFF. In nucleotides, the CDR3 is TGTGCCACCAGTGAGAACACCGGGGAGCTGTTTTTT.

The V gene is TRBV29-1, the J gene TRBJ2-7; 10 nucleotides agree with TRBD1. Germline assignment: CDR1 SQVTM and CDR2 ANQGSEA. This CDR3 spans 14 amino acids. Losses at the gene ends were 5 bases for V and 4 bases for J; bases not matched to a gene: 8. The CDR3 region has the DNA TGCAGCGTTCTAGTCGGGACAGGGGTTTACGAGCAGTACTTC. Amino acid sequence: CSVLVGTGVYEQYF.

The rearrangement joins TRBV25-1 to TRBJ2-1; D gene uncertain. This CDR3 comprises 12 residues. The ends were cut back, 4 bases at V and 4 bases at J, with 5 bases in the middle. CDR1 is MGHDK, CDR2 SYGVNS, per germline. This chain's CDR3 is CASSGPYNEQFF. The CDR3 bases are TGTGCCAGCAGTGGTCCTTACAATGAGCAGTTCTTC.

This clonotype occurred many times. The chain is built from TRBV4-3 and TRBJ2-3, with TRBD1 as a possible D gene (5 bases). Deletions cut 0 bases from V and 6 bases from J, with 13 bases between. The CDR3 consists of 15 residues. Germline V gene sequence: CDR1 LGHNA, CDR2 YSLEER. CDR3 nucleotides: TGCGCCAGCAGCCAAGATTTGAGTAAGGGGGATACGCAGTATTTT. It yields the protein CASSQDLSKGDTQYF.

The rearrangement joins TRBV15 to TRBJ2-7; D unclear. CDR3 length: 13 residues. The germline V gene encodes CDR1 LNHNV and CDR2 YYDKDF (reference sequence). The germline V and J ends were trimmed by 0 bases and 9 bases, with 12 bases remaining between them. The chain's CDR3 is CATSRETLLGQYF. CDR3 nucleotide sequence: TGTGCCACCAGCAGAGAGACCTTATTGGGGCAGTACTTC.

This clonotype was detected only a few times. At one boundary the junction diverges from the germline segment, which might be a read error. The chain uses TRBV7-6 and TRBJ2-3; 10 nucleotides agree with TRBD1. This CDR3 is built from 14 residues. Germline V gene sequence: CDR1 SGHVS, CDR2 FNYEAQ. CDR3 sequence (DNA): TGTGCTAGCACCCTGGACAGGGGGTTCAGTACGCAGTATTTT. Translated, it gives CASTLDRGFSTQYF.

This chain links TRBV5-1 with TRBJ1-1; D gene unclear. Between the trimmed V and J ends, which lost 0 bases and 1 base, there was a span of 13 bases. This CDR3 has 16 amino acids. Per the germline V gene, CDR1 is SGHRS and CDR2 is YFSETQ. CDR3: CASSLGHTTPNTEAFF. The CDR3 DNA reads as TGCGCCAGCAGCTTGGGACACACGACTCCGAACACTGAAGCTTTCTTT.

This clonotype was seen at least ten times. The J gene is TRBJ2-5, the V gene TRBV30, with TRBD1 matching 7 bases. The CDR3 has 13 residues. CDR1 and CDR2 from the germline V gene are GTSNPN and SVGIG (reference sequence). Trimming at V came to 7 bases and at J to 4 bases, leaving 9 bases not matched to a gene. CDR3 in amino acids: CASNRDRSETQYF. Written as DNA, the CDR3 is TGTGCCTCCAACCGGGACAGATCAGAGACCCAGTACTTC.